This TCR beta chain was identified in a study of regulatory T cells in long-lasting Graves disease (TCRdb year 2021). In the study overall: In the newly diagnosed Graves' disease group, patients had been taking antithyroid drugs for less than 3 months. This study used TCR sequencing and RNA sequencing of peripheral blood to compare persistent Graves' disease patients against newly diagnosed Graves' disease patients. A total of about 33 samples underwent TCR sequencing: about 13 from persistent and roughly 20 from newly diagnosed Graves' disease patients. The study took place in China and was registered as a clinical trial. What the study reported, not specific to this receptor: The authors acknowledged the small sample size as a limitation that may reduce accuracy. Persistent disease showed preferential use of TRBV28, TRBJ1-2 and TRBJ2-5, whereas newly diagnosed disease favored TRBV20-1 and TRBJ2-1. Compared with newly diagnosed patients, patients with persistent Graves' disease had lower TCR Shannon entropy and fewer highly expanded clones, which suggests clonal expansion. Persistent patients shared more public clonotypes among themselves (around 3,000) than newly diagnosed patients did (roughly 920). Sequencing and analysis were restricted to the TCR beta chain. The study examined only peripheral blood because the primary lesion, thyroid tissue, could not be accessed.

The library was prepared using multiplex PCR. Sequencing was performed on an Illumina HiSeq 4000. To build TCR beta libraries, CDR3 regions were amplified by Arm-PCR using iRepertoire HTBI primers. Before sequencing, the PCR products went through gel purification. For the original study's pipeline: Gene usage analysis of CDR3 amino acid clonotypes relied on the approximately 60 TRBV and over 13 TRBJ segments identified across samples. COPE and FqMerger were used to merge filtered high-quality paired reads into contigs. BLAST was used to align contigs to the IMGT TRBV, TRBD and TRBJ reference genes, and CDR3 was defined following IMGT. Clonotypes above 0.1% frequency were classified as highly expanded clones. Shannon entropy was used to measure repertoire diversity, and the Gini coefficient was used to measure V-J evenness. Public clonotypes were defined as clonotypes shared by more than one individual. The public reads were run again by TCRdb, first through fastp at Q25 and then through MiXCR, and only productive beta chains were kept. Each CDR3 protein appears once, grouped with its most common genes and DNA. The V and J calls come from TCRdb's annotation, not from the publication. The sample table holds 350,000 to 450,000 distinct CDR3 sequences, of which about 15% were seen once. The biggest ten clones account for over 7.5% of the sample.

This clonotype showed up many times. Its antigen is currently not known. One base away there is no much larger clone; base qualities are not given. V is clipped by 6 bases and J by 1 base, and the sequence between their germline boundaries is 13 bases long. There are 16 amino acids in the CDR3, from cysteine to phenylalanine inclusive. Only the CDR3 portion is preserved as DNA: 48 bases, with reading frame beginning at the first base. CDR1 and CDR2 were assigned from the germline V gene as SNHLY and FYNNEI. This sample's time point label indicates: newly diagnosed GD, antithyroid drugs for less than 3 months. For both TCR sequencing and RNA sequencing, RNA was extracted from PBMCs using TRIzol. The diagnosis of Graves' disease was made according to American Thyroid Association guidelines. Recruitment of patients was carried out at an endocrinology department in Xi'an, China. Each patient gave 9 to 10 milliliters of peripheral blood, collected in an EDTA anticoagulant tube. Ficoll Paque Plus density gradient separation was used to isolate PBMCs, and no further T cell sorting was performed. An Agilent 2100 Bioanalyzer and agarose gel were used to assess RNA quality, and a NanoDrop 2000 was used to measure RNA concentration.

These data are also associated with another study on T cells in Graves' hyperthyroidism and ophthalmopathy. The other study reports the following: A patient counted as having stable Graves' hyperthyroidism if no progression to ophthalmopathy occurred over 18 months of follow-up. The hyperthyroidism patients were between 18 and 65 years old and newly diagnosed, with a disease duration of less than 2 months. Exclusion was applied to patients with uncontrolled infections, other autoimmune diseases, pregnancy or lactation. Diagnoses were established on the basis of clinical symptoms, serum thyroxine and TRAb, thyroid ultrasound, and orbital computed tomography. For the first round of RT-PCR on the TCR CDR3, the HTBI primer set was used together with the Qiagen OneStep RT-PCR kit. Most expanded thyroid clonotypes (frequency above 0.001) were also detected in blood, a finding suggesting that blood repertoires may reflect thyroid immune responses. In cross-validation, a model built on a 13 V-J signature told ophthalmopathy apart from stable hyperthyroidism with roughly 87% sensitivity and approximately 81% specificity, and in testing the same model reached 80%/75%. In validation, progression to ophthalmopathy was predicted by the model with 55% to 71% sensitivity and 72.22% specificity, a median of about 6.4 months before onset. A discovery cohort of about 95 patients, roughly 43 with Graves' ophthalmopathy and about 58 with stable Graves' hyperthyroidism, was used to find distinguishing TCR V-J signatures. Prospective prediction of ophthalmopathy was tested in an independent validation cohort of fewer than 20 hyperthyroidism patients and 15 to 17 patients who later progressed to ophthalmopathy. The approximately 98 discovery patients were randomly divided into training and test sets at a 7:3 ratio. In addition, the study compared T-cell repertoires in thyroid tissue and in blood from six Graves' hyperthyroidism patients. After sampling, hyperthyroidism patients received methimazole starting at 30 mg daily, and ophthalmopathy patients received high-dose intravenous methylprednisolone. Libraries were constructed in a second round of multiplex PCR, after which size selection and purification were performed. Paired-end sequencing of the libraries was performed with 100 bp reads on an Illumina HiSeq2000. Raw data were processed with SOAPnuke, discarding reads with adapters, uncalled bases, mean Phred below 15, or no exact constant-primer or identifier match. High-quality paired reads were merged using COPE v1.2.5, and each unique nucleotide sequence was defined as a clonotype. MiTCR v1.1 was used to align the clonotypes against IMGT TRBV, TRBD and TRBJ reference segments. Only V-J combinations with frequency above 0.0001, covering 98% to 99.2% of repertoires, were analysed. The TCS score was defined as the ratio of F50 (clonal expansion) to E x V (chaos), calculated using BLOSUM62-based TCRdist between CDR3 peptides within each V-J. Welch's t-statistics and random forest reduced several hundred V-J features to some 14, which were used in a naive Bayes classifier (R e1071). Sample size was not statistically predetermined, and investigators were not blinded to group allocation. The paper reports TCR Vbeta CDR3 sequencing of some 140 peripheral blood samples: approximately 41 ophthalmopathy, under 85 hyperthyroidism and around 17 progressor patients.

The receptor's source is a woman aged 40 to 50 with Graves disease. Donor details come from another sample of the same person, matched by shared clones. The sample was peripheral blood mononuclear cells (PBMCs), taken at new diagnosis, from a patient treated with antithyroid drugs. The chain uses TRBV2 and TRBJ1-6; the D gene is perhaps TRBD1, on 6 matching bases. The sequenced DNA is TGTGCCAGCAGGAAGGACAGTGCTTCCTATAATTCACCCCTCCACTTT. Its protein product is CASRKDSASYNSPLHF.